These 30 T cell receptor beta chains were sequenced from one sample in a study of shared clonotypes between healthy human individuals. The repertoire was sequenced with immunoSEQ multiplex PCR; TCRdb's copy has only in-frame clones and lacks some. The sample shows fewer than 1.6 million clones, approximately 98.5% of them seen only once. The sequencing sample was made of naive CD4+ T cells sorted from blood. The subset here: CD45RA+ positively selected. The receptor source for this set is a man aged 30 to 39 in good health.

The chain carries TRBV5-8 and TRBJ1-5; a weak D match, TRBD1 (5 bases). The CDR3 sequence is 14 residues long. Trimming removed 5 bases at V and 4 bases at J, with 13 bases between. In germline, CDR1 is SGHTS, CDR2 YDEGEE. DNA for the CDR3: TGTGCCAGCAGAAGTGGGGGACGGAATCAGCCCCAGCATTTT. As protein: CASRSGGRNQPQHF.

The rearrangement links TRBV18 to TRBJ2-7, with D maybe TRBD1 (6 bases). Trimming stripped 3 bases from V and 5 bases from J, with 14 bases between. The germline CDR1 and CDR2 sequences are KGHSH and LQKENI. The CDR3 has 14 amino acids. The CDR3, as DNA: TGTGCCAGCTCACCCCACGGGACATTCCACGAGCAGTACTTC. Its protein is CASSPHGTFHEQYF.

The CDR3 region has the DNA TGTGCCAGCTCGCCCGGGACAGGGGGGGAAAATGGCTACACCTTC. This sequence encodes CASSPGTGGENGYTF. J is TRBJ1-2 and V is TRBV18; 11 bases fit TRBD1. The CDR3 has 15 residues. V shed 6 bases, J shed 6 bases, and the junction held 9 bases outside the gene matches. The germline CDR1 and CDR2 sequences are KGHSH and LQKENI. The whole variable domain, remainder taken from reference TRBV18 and TRBJ1-2, is NAGVMQNPRHLVRRRGQEARLRCSPMKGHSHVYWYRQLPEEGLKFMVYLQKENIIDESGMPKERFSAEFPKEGPSILRIQQVVRGDSAAYFCASSPGTGGENGYTFGSGTRLTVV.

This sequence joins TRBV7-2 and TRBJ2-7, with D maybe TRBD1 (6 bases). V was cut by 5 bases and J by 0 bases, with 17 bases left in between. This CDR3 comprises 16 residues. Germline V CDR1 and CDR2: SGHTA, FQGNSA. The CDR3: CASSQGWQLSSYEQYF. CDR3 nucleotide sequence: TGTGCCAGCAGCCAGGGGTGGCAGCTTAGCTCCTACGAGCAGTACTTC.

The CDR3 region is CASTHPRATGRYEQYF. The CDR3 nucleotides read TGTGCCAGCACCCACCCCCGAGCGACGGGTCGCTACGAGCAGTACTTC. This chain joins TRBV5-6 and TRBJ2-7, with D hard to call. The CDR3 length is 16 residues. Germline CDR1 and CDR2: SGHDT and YYEEEE. Trimming pared 6 bases from V and 3 bases from J, leaving 22 bases between.

This chain connects TRBV13 to TRBJ2-2; D gene ambiguous. The germline V gene has CDR1 PRHDT and CDR2 FYEKMQ (reference sequence). The ends were cut back, 3 bases at V and 7 bases at J, with 6 bases in the middle. The CDR3 is 12 amino acids. For the CDR3, the DNA is TGTGCCAGCAGCTTGAGAAACGGGGAGCTGTTTTTT. Protein: CASSLRNGELFF.

In the case of this clone: This sample also contains other DNA sequences that code for the same CDR3. J is TRBJ2-7 and V is TRBV2, with a weak D call TRBD1 (5 bases). Germline V gene data show CDR1 as SNHLY and CDR2 as FYNNEI. The V end lost 3 bases, the J end lost 3 bases, and 12 bases lay between the germline ends. The length of the CDR3 is 14 residues. CDR3 loop: CASSEQGSSYEQYF. In nucleotides, the CDR3 is TGTGCCAGCAGTGAGCAGGGCTCAAGCTACGAGCAGTACTTC.

In its sample, this clone was seen once. The germline gene is not matched at one end of the junction; a read error may be the cause. This chain uses TRBV10-2 with TRBJ2-3; 7 bases align to TRBD1. CDR1 is WSHSY, CDR2 SAAADI, per germline. The CDR3 consists of 13 residues. This CDR3 reads CASSESGLDRAVF. CDR3 DNA: TGCGCCAGCAGTGAGTCTGGTTTAGACAGGGCCGTGTTC.

The chain combines TRBV30 with TRBJ1-5; the match to TRBD1 covers 10 bases. Losses at the gene ends were 5 bases for V and 6 bases for J; bases not matched to a gene: 4. CDR1 and CDR2 from the germline V gene are GTSNPN and SVGIG (reference sequence). The CDR3 contains 13 residues. CDR3 sequence: CAWGQGVSQPQHF. CDR3 bases: TGTGCCTGGGGACAGGGGGTAAGTCAGCCCCAGCATTTT.

The sample holds one count of this clone. This chain uses TRBV7-3 with TRBJ2-3; D is possibly TRBD1 or TRBD2 (5 bases each). This CDR3 contains 14 residues. V was trimmed by 4 bases and J by 4 bases, leaving 12 bases between them. Germline CDR1 SGHTA, CDR2 FQGTGA. CDR3: CASSSQGASDTQYF. CDR3 nucleotide sequence: TGTGCCAGCAGCTCGCAGGGAGCCTCAGATACGCAGTATTTT.

The gene calls are TRBV6-5 and TRBJ1-3; tentative D call: TRBD1 (5 bases). Trimming took 5 bases from V and 3 from J, leaving 11 bases between them. Germline CDR1 MNHEY, CDR2 SVGAGI. This CDR3 comprises 14 residues. As DNA, the CDR3 is TGTGCCAGCAGTCCTGCGGGGCGTGGAAACACCATATATTTT. Its protein product is CASSPAGRGNTIYF.

The chain joins TRBV28 to TRBJ2-7; 7 bases are a match to TRBD2. This CDR3 contains 15 residues. Germline V gene sequence: CDR1 MDHEN, CDR2 SYDVKM. Trimming removed 6 bases from V and 2 bases from J; junction bases left unmatched: 10. The CDR3 loop is CASSPAGMVPYEQYF. The DNA for the CDR3 is TGTGCCAGCAGCCCAGCGGGAATGGTCCCCTACGAGCAGTACTTC.

The chain is built from TRBV18 and TRBJ2-7; 13 positions match TRBD2. This CDR3 is built from 15 residues. V gave up 4 bases and J gave up 7 bases; unmatched junction bases: 7. The germline gives CDR1 KGHSH, CDR2 LQKENI. The CDR3 loop is CASSLGLAGVEEQYF. In DNA form, the CDR3 reads TGTGCCAGCTCACTAGGACTAGCGGGAGTTGAAGAGCAGTACTTC.

The chain carries TRBV6-1 and TRBJ1-4; TRBD1 aligns across 9 bases. Unmatched junction bases numbered 6, after V lost 6 bases and J lost 7 bases. CDR1 MNHNS and CDR2 SASEGT come from the germline V gene. This CDR3 comprises 14 residues. The CDR3 loop reads CASSQTGGSEKLFF. Here the CDR3 DNA reads TGTGCCAGCAGCCAGACAGGGGGGAGTGAAAAACTGTTTTTT.

V is TRBV2 and J is TRBJ2-7, with 8 bases fitting TRBD2. V was clipped by 10 bases and J by 3 bases; unmatched bases: 5. There are 12 residues in the CDR3. Looked up from germline, CDR1 is SNHLY and CDR2 is FYNNEI. CDR3 DNA sequence: TGTGCCACCACTACTAGCGGCTACGAGCAGTACTTC. Translated: CATTTSGYEQYF.

V gene TRBV7-6 combines with J gene TRBJ2-1, with D unresolved. The CDR3 is 16 amino acids. The ends were cut back, 3 bases at V and 3 bases at J, with 15 bases in the middle. Per germline, CDR1 SGHVS and CDR2 FNYEAQ. The CDR3 reads CASSFLEWVDYNEQFF. The CDR3 DNA sequence: TGTGCCAGCAGCTTCCTTGAGTGGGTGGACTACAATGAGCAGTTCTTC.

The chain has TRBV5-1 and TRBJ1-2; 7 nucleotides align to TRBD1. The CDR3 runs 14 residues. The germline CDR1 and CDR2 sequences are SGHRS and YFSETQ. The ends lost 0 bases at V and 8 bases at J; junction bases unmatched: 7. CDR3 sequence: CASSLGHDRAGYTF. The DNA for the CDR3 is TGCGCCAGCAGCTTGGGACACGACAGGGCGGGCTACACCTTC.

The chain carries TRBV12-1 and TRBJ2-1; the table assigns TRBD2, which was not confirmed against the DNA. TRBV12-1 is assigned pseudogene status. The CDR3 has 15 residues. The CDR3 is CASSSKRDSYNEQFF. CDR3 coding DNA: TGTGCCAGCAGCTCAAAGCGGGACTCCTACAATGAGCAGTTCTTC.

This chain uses TRBV6-1 with TRBJ2-5, with D possibly matching TRBD1 (6 bases). V was pared by 1 base and J by 5 bases, with 14 bases between. Germline-derived CDR1 and CDR2 are MNHNS and SASEGT. The CDR3 is made up of 15 amino acids. The CDR3 sequence: CASSEVQGWGETQYF. For the CDR3, the DNA is TGTGCCAGCAGTGAAGTCCAGGGGTGGGGTGAGACCCAGTACTTC.

The chain is built from TRBV28 and TRBJ2-5; possibly TRBD1 or TRBD2 for D (5 bases each). CDR3 size: 15 residues. Germline assignment: CDR1 MDHEN and CDR2 SYDVKM. V lost 3 bases to trimming and J lost 5 bases, with 16 bases between them. CDR3 residues: CASSFGTQPGETQYF. In DNA form, the CDR3 reads TGTGCCAGCAGTTTCGGGACCCAACCCGGGGAGACCCAGTACTTC.

This clone was seen once. J is TRBJ2-3 and V is TRBV4-1; possible D gene TRBD2, 6 bases. Germline CDR1 MGHRA, CDR2 YSYEKL. The CDR3 is made up of 18 amino acids. Trimming took 2 bases from V and 5 from J, leaving 23 bases between them. The DNA for the CDR3 is TGCGCCAGCAGCCAATTCTGGGTCCCACTCACGCGGGGAGATACGCAGTATTTT. This sequence encodes CASSQFWVPLTRGDTQYF.

CDR3 amino acids: CASSPMGTEETQYF. CDR3 bases: TGTGCCAGCAGCCCCATGGGGACAGAAGAGACCCAGTACTTC. This rearrangement joins TRBV5-5 to TRBJ2-5, with TRBD1 matching over 7 bases. The germline CDR1 and CDR2 sequences are SGHKS and YYEKEE (reference sequence). After removal of 4 bases from V and 3 bases from J, the junction contained 6 bases not matched to a gene. There are 14 residues in the CDR3.

V usage is TRBV19 and J usage is TRBJ1-2; D is uncertain. Germline V gene sequence: CDR1 LNHDA, CDR2 SQIVND (reference sequence). With 0 bases removed from V and 1 base from J, the gap between germline ends came to 9 bases. The length of the CDR3 is 15 residues. CDR3 amino acids: CASSIDRGNNYGYTF. CDR3 nucleotides: TGTGCCAGTAGTATAGATCGGGGAAATAACTATGGCTACACCTTC.

The chain has TRBV18 and TRBJ1-4, with unresolved D. V lost 0 bases and J 7 bases, leaving 12 bases between the germline ends. The CDR3 runs 15 residues. Per the germline V gene, CDR1 is KGHSH and CDR2 is LQKENI. In nucleotides, the CDR3 is TGTGCCAGCTCACCACCTCCCGGCCGGGGTGAAAAACTGTTTTTT. It specifies CASSPPPGRGEKLFF.

The V and J genes are TRBV10-1 and TRBJ2-7; TRBD2 is a possible D gene (5 bases). The CDR3 extends over 13 amino acids. Per the germline V gene, CDR1 is WNHNN and CDR2 is SYGVQD (reference sequence). The V end was cut by 6 bases, the J end by 7 bases, with 16 bases between. CDR3 nucleotides: TGCGCCAGCAGGCACCTCACTTCGGGAGAGCAGTACTTC. The encoded protein is CASRHLTSGEQYF.

The V and J genes are TRBV7-2 and TRBJ1-4, with D possibly matching TRBD1 (6 bases). CDR1 SGHTA and CDR2 FQGNSA come from the germline V gene. CDR3 size: 14 residues. V was shortened by 5 bases and J by 8 bases, with 15 bases between the two germline ends. CDR3 residues: CASSQGHQREKLFF. CDR3 nucleotides: TGTGCCAGCAGCCAGGGACACCAGAGGGAAAAACTGTTTTTT.

The gene calls are TRBV5-1 and TRBJ2-5; D unresolved. The V end was cut by 1 base, the J end by 5 bases, with 15 bases between. From germline, CDR1 is SGHRS and CDR2 YFSETQ. The CDR3 length is 15 residues. The CDR3 region is CASSLPRLYFETQYF. The CDR3 nucleotides read TGCGCCAGCAGCTTGCCTAGATTATACTTTGAGACCCAGTACTTC.

V usage is TRBV5-1 and J usage is TRBJ2-7; 7 bases match TRBD1. The length of the CDR3 is 17 residues. J was trimmed by 0 bases and V by 0 bases; bases with no gene match: 9. The V gene's germline CDR1 is SGHRS and CDR2 YFSETQ. The CDR3 sequence is CASSLGDRGLISYEQYF. The DNA of the CDR3 is TGCGCCAGCAGCTTGGGAGATAGGGGGCTCATCTCCTACGAGCAGTACTTC.

This chain uses TRBV7-8 with TRBJ2-7; D uncertain. The ends were cut back, 5 bases at V and 1 base at J, with 12 bases in the middle. The CDR3 length is 14 residues. Per germline, CDR1 SGHVS and CDR2 FQNEAQ. The CDR3, as DNA: TGTGCCAGCAGCGCCCGAGAATTATCCTACGAGCAGTACTTC. It encodes CASSARELSYEQYF.

The chain combines TRBV7-9 with TRBJ2-6; the D is unclear. V lost 0 bases and J lost 4, with 7 bases in between. CDR1 is SEHNR and CDR2 is FQNEAQ in the germline V gene (reference sequence). The CDR3 spans 15 residues. The DNA of the CDR3 is TGTGCCAGCAGCTTAGCTTTACCCGGGGCCAACGTCCTGACTTTC. Translated: CASSLALPGANVLTF.